This entry is about one T cell receptor beta chain. These data come from a study of blood T cell repertoires in COVID-19. On the study more broadly: The United States, Italy and Spain supplied acute and convalescent COVID-19 samples. The analysed material was cDNA or gDNA that came from T cells, B-cell-depleted T cells, or PBMCs.

The V segment lost 3 bases and the J segment 11 bases; nucleotides outside the gene matches: 5. Germline V gene sequence: CDR1 KGHSH, CDR2 LQKENI. CDR3 length: 12 amino acids. In the study's own analysis: Amplification from reference gene primers served as the basis for estimated nucleated cell counts. Some clones are missing from TCRdb's copy, which holds only in-frame ones; the method was immunoSEQ multiplex PCR. V, J and clone size are taken as reported in that table, and D and trimming were inferred from the DNA itself. The table has some 120,000 clones, 65% to 90% seen once. V is TRBV18 and J is TRBJ1-1; 8 bases agree with TRBD1. The material sequenced was peripheral blood. The receptor was isolated from a woman older than 75 with acute or convalescent COVID-19. The CDR3: CASSPTDRAAFF. In DNA form, the CDR3 reads TGTGCCAGCTCACCGACGGACAGGGCGGCTTTCTTT.